This T cell receptor (beta chain) came from a study of cytomegalovirus exposure and HLA in healthy donors. Study at large: A subsequent analysis reported that the roughly 120 validation repertoires were produced on the same platform that had also been used for the roughly 670 first-cohort repertoires.

Using immunoSEQ multiplex PCR, the repertoire was profiled, and TCRdb retains in-frame clones only, with some absent. Among over 120,000 clones listed, about 87% were seen once. CDR1 and CDR2 (germline): SGHVS, FQNEAQ. The V segment lost 2 bases and the J segment 4 bases; nucleotides outside the gene matches: 7. There are 16 residues in the CDR3. An approximately 130-subject validation cohort, separate from the roughly 680-subject first cohort, supplied the donors. Study-wide findings and caveats: Listed as cytomegalovirus-associated were over 150 TCR beta chains.

On this clone: No antigen is known for it.

The sequencing input was PBMCs. This sequence was found in a young woman in good health and CMV-seropositive. The V and J genes are TRBV7-8 and TRBJ1-3; 8 bases are shared with TRBD1. CDR3 DNA sequence: TGTGCCAGCAGCTTACACCGGACAGGGCAAGGAAACACCATATATTTT. Protein sequence: CASSLHRTGQGNTIYF.